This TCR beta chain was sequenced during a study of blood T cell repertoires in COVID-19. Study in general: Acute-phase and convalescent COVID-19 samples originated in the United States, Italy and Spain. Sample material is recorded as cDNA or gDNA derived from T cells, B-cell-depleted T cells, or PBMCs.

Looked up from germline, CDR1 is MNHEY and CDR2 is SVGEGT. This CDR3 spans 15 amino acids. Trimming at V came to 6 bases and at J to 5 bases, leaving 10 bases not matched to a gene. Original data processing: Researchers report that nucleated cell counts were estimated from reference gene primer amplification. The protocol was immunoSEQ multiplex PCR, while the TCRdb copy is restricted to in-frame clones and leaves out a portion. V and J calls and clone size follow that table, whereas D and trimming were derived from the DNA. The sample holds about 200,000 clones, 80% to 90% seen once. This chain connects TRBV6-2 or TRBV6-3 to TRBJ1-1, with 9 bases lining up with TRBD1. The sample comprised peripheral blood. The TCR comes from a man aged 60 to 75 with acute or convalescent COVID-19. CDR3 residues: CASSRRDRARTEAFF. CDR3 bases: TGTGCCAGCAGCCGTAGGGACAGGGCAAGGACTGAAGCTTTCTTT.